A selection of T cell receptor beta chains follows, all from one sample in a study of beta chain features in type 1 diabetes. Using immunoSEQ multiplex PCR, the repertoire was profiled, and TCRdb retains in-frame clones only, with some absent. Of under 200,000 clones listed, roughly 9.1% were seen once; the top ten hold 2% to 2.5%. Input material: central memory CD4+ T cells from blood. The receptors shown here come from a woman younger than 35 in good health. Each CDR3 is given without its conserved first and last residue.

TRBJ2-6,14,TRBV5-8,ASSLEGGLGANVLT
TRBJ2-7,12,TRBV7-9,ASSLTGVAYEQY
TRBJ2-3,13,TRBV11-2,ATAPGLVSTDTQY
TRBJ1-5,11,TRBV2,ASRILSNQPQH
TRBJ1-3,13,TRBV4-3,ASSQDGNSGNTIY
TRBJ2-3,13,TRBV5-5,ASSWGGVGTDTQY
TRBJ2-1,14,TRBV6-5,ASSYSAQGSFDEQF
TRBJ2-4,13,TRBV27,ASSSTPGGKNIQY
TRBJ1-1,12,TRBV7-2,ASSLEYMNTEAF
TRBJ2-1,13,TRBV5-1,ASSPGLGDYNEQF